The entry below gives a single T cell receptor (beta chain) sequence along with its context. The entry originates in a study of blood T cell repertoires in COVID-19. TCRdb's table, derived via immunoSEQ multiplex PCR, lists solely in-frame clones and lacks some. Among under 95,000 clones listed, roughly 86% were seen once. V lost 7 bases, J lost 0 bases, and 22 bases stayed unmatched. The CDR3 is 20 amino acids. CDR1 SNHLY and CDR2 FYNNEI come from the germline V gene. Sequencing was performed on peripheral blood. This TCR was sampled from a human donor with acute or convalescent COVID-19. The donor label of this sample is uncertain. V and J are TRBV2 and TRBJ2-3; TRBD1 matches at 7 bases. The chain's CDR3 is CASKESATGQPRTSTDTQYF. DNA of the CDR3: TGTGCCAGCAAGGAAAGTGCGACGGGACAGCCCCGAACTAGCACAGATACGCAGTATTTT.